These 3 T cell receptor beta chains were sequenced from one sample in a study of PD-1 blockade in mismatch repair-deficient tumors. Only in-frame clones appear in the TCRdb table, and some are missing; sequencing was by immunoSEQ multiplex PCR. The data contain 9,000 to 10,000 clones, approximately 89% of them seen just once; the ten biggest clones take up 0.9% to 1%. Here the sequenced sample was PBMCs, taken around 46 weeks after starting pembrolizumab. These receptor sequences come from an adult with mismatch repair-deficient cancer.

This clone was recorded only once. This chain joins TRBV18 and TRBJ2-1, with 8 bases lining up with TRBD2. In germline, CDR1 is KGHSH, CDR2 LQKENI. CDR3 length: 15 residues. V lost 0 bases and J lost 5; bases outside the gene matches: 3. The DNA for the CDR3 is TGTGCCAGCTCACCACCTAACGGGAGGGACAATGAGCAGTTCTTC. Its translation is CASSPPNGRDNEQFF.

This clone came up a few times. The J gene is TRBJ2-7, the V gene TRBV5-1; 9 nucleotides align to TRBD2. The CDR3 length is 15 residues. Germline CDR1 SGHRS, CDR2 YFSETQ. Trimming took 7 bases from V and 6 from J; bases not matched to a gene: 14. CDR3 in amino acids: CASSSGASGASEQYF. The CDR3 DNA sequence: TGCGCCAGCTCCTCAGGGGCTAGCGGGGCCTCCGAGCAGTACTTC.

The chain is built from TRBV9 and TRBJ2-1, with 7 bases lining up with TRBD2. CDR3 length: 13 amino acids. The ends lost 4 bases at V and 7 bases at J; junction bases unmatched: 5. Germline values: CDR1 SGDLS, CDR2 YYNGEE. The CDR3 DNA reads TGTGCCAGCAGCATGATCGGGAGGAATGAGCAGTTCTTC. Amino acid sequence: CASSMIGRNEQFF.